This TCR beta chain was captured by sequencing in a study of T cell changes during pregnancy in multiple sclerosis. The protocol was immunoSEQ multiplex PCR, while the TCRdb copy is restricted to in-frame clones and leaves out a portion. The sample has more than 45,000 clones; 93% are singletons. The CDR3 has 12 residues. The V end was cut by 0 bases, the J end by 7 bases, with 8 bases between. CDR1 SGHRS and CDR2 YFSETQ come from the germline V gene. The sample here was CD8+ T cells from peripheral blood mononuclear cells, taken in the second trimester of pregnancy. This sequence was found in a female donor with multiple sclerosis, enrolled in a pregnancy study. V gene TRBV5-1 combines with J gene TRBJ2-7; TRBD1 might be the D (5 bases). CDR3 loop: CASSLGQTEQYF. The CDR3 bases are TGCGCCAGCAGCTTGGGACAGACGGAGCAGTACTTC.